The 20 T cell receptor beta chains presented below share a single source sample, sequenced in a study of metastatic and nonmetastatic thyroid tumors (dated by TCRdb to the early 2020s). No patient had received any treatment before thyroid surgery. Library preparation was by PCR. TCRdb shows the sequencer as Illumina HiSeq 4000. TCRdb reprocessing: public reads trimmed at Q25 with fastp, clones called with MiXCR, in-frame beta chains kept. In all, the sample holds some 11,000 clones, and roughly 21% of those were seen once. The ten largest account for approximately 15% of the sample. Input material: adjacent normal tissue. Every receptor here comes from a female donor with papillary thyroid cancer or a benign thyroid nodule (not recorded which). Some clones in this sample may be carry-over from other donors' samples.

As regards this clone: A much larger clone lies a single base off, so this may be a read error. The CDR3 end shows no conserved phenylalanine or tryptophan, and so a read error is likely. V is TRBV5-4 and J is TRBJ1-2, with D possibly being TRBD1 (5 bases). The CDR3 is made up of 14 amino acids. Germline CDR1 and CDR2: SGHNT and YYREEE (reference sequence). The germline V and J ends were trimmed by 3 bases and 3 bases, with 12 bases remaining between them. CDR3 bases: TGTGCCAGCAGCTCGGGACGGAATCACTATGGCTACACCCTC. Translated, it gives CASSSGRNHYGYTL.

In its sample, this clone ranks as medium-sized. Other nucleotide sequences in the sample specify the same CDR3. The rearrangement joins TRBV20-1 to TRBJ1-2; unclear D gene. The length of the CDR3 is 14 residues. V shed 6 bases and J shed 4 bases, with 18 bases lying between them. The germline gives CDR1 DFQATT, CDR2 SNEGSKA (reference sequence). CDR3 loop: CSATPTTSLYGYTF. CDR3 nucleotides: TGCAGTGCGACGCCAACGACAAGTCTCTATGGCTACACCTTC.

The chain uses TRBV5-1 and TRBJ2-7; 7 bases align to TRBD2. This CDR3 has 15 residues. V lost 0 bases and J lost 3; bases outside the gene matches: 6. Germline loops: CDR1 SGHRS, CDR2 YFSETQ. In DNA form, the CDR3 reads TGCGCCAGCAGCTTGGAATCCGGGGGGTTCTACGAGCAGTACTTC. Encoded protein: CASSLESGGFYEQYF.

About this clone: One end of the junction is discordant with germline, which a read error may explain. The chain recombines TRBV9 with TRBJ2-1; perhaps TRBD2 as D (6 bases). This CDR3 is built from 15 residues. Looked up from germline, CDR1 is SGDLS and CDR2 is YYNGEE. The CDR3 DNA sequence: TGTACCAGCAGCGGCGGGACGAGCTCCTACAATGAGCGGTTCTTC. Translation: CTSSGGTSSYNERFF.

In its sample, this clone was seen many times. The CDR3 sequence: CASRDHGQRGYGYTF. CDR3 nucleotide sequence: TGTGCCAGCAGAGACCATGGGCAACGCGGATATGGCTACACCTTC. The chain uses TRBV6-1 and TRBJ1-2, with D uncertain. Germline V gene lookup returns CDR1 MNHNS and CDR2 SASEGT. The CDR3 is 15 residues long. With 6 bases removed from V and 5 bases from J, the gap between germline ends came to 19 bases.

This clone was seen at least ten times. This chain uses TRBV7-9 with TRBJ2-5; D remains unclear. This CDR3 has 13 amino acids. The V end was cut by 1 base, the J end by 5 bases, with 8 bases between. Germline CDR1 SEHNR, CDR2 FQNEAQ (reference sequence). The CDR3 sequence: CASSLVVSETQYF. CDR3 bases: TGTGCCAGCAGCTTAGTGGTCTCGGAGACCCAGTACTTC.

In its sample, this clone was seen a few times. A single base separates this from a much larger clone, so it may be a read error. The chain carries TRBV29-1 and TRBJ1-1; TRBD1 agrees at 7 bases. This CDR3 has 14 residues. Unmatched junction bases numbered 17, after V lost 8 bases and J lost 8 bases. Germline CDR1 and CDR2: SQVTM and ANQGSEA. The CDR3 loop reads CSSRNRGQHIEAFF. The CDR3 DNA reads TGCAGCTCCAGGAACCGGGGACAGCATATAGAAGCTTTCTTT.

The chain employs TRBV11-3 and TRBJ2-1; tentatively, D is TRBD2 (7 bases). Between the trimmed V and J ends, which lost 7 bases and 6 bases, there was a span of 25 bases. Germline lookup yields CDR1 SGHNT and CDR2 YENEEA. CDR3 size: 17 residues. CDR3 protein: CASTIGGASQVFNEQFF. CDR3 coding DNA: TGTGCCAGCACAATTGGGGGGGCCAGTCAGGTGTTCAATGAGCAGTTCTTC. Variable domain in full (rest from reference TRBV11-3 and TRBJ2-1): EAGVVQSPRYKIIEKKQPVAFWCNPISGHNTLYWYLQNLGQGPELLIRYENEEAVDDSQLPKDRFSAERLKGVDSTLKIQPAELGDSAVYLCASTIGGASQVFNEQFFGPGTRLTVL.

This clone was counted many times. This sequence joins TRBV7-8 and TRBJ1-3, with D possibly being TRBD1 (5 bases). This CDR3 spans 16 amino acids. V lost 3 bases and J 0 bases, leaving 12 bases between the germline ends. Germline lookup yields CDR1 SGHVS and CDR2 FQNEAQ. The CDR3 region is CASSLGTILSGNTIYF. The CDR3 nucleotides read TGTGCCAGCAGCTTGGGGACGATACTCTCTGGAAACACCATATATTTT.

This clone was seen ten or more times. The CDR3 is CSAGTSGRAVDTQYF. DNA for the CDR3: TGCAGTGCGGGGACTAGCGGGAGGGCCGTGGATACGCAGTATTTT. The rearrangement uses TRBV20-1 and TRBJ2-3; TRBD2 agrees at 16 bases. Germline loops: CDR1 DFQATT, CDR2 SNEGSKA (reference sequence). Trimming cost V 6 bases and J 6 bases; bases outside gene matches: 6. The CDR3 sequence is 15 residues long.

This clone was seen more than once but under ten times. One junction end disagrees with the germline gene, perhaps due to a read error. Here the CDR3 reads CAGSDGISGANVLTF. The CDR3 DNA reads as TGTGCCGGCAGTGACGGCATCTCTGGGGCCAACGTCCTGACTTTC. This chain connects TRBV6-4 to TRBJ2-6; D is ambiguous. The CDR3 sequence is 15 residues long. Germline CDR1 MRHNA, CDR2 SNTAGT.

This clone was recorded at least ten times. This chain joins TRBV30 and TRBJ2-2, with a weak D call TRBD1 (6 bases). The V end lost 7 bases, the J end lost 1 base, and 13 bases lay between the germline ends. There are 14 residues in the CDR3. From germline, CDR1 is GTSNPN and CDR2 SVGIG (reference sequence). The DNA of the CDR3 is TGTGCCTTACTGGGACACCAGAACACCGGGGAGCTGTTTTTT. Translation gives CALLGHQNTGELFF. Filled out from reference TRBV30 and TRBJ2-2, the complete variable domain reads SQTIHQWPATLVQPVGSPLSLECTVEGTSNPNLYWYRQAAGRGLQLLFYSVGIGQISSEVPQNLSASRPQDRQFILSSKKLLLSDSGFYLCALLGHQNTGELFFGEGSRLTVL.

This clone was found a few times. The V and J genes are TRBV27 and TRBJ1-2; D is ambiguous. The CDR3 length is 13 residues. Germline lookup yields CDR1 MNHEY and CDR2 SMNVEV (reference sequence). Trimming took off 3 bases at V and 2 bases at J, with 7 bases between the two ends. CDR3 nucleotide sequence: TGTGCCAGCAGTTTTGGAGAGAACTATGGCTACACCTTC. This gives the protein CASSFGENYGYTF.

The V call is TRBV2, the J call TRBJ2-5; TRBD2 aligns across 14 bases. The CDR3 length is 16 residues. The germline V gene has CDR1 SNHLY and CDR2 FYNNEI. With V trimmed by 7 bases and J by 5 bases, 9 bases remained unmatched. The CDR3 loop reads CASIRLAGGPWETQYF. The CDR3 DNA follows: TGTGCCAGCATCAGACTAGCGGGAGGGCCGTGGGAGACCCAGTACTTC.

This clone has only a few counts. V usage is TRBV5-1 and J usage is TRBJ1-2, with 10 bases aligning to TRBD1. CDR1 is SGHRS and CDR2 is YFSETQ in the germline V gene. The ends lost 4 bases at V and 0 bases at J; junction bases unmatched: 6. The CDR3 length is 16 residues. CDR3 bases: TGCGCCAGCAGCCCCTATGGACAGGGGGCTAACTATGGCTACACCTTC. This sequence encodes CASSPYGQGANYGYTF.

This clone was observed many times. The chain uses TRBV7-2 and TRBJ2-5; D not resolved. Germline lookup yields CDR1 SGHTA and CDR2 FQGNSA. The CDR3 sequence is 12 residues long. Trimming cost V 5 bases and J 5 bases, with 9 bases left between them. DNA for the CDR3: TGTGCCAGCAGCCGGAACCTGGAGACCCAGTACTTC. Residues: CASSRNLETQYF.

This clone counts as medium-sized. The same CDR3 also results from other DNA sequences found in this sample. The rearrangement uses TRBV7-6 and TRBJ1-1, with 9 nucleotides matching TRBD1. Germline assignment: CDR1 SGHVS and CDR2 FNYEAQ. Trimming removed 7 bases from V and 1 base from J; junction bases left unmatched: 4. This CDR3 is built from 14 residues. The CDR3 sequence is CASKPGQGNTEAFF. Written as DNA, the CDR3 is TGTGCCAGCAAACCGGGACAGGGGAACACTGAAGCTTTCTTT.

This clone is labeled medium-sized. This chain uses TRBV2 with TRBJ1-2; possibly TRBD1 for D (5 bases). The CDR3 length is 15 residues. Germline V gives CDR1 SNHLY, CDR2 FYNNEI. V gave up 2 bases and J gave up 4 bases, with 14 bases separating them. As DNA, the CDR3 is TGTGCCAGCAGTGAAAAGATGACGGGACGCTATGGCTACACCTTC. This codes for CASSEKMTGRYGYTF.

This clone was seen many times. Other nucleotide sequences from this sample produce the same CDR3. The CDR3: CATARFAGETQYF. The CDR3 region has the DNA TGTGCCACCGCCCGTTTCGCGGGAGAAACCCAGTACTTC. The V call is TRBV15, the J call TRBJ2-5; TRBD2 agrees at 7 bases. Germline trimming cut 8 bases from V and 8 bases from J; bases unmatched to any gene: 11. The CDR3 length is 13 residues. Germline assignment: CDR1 LNHNV and CDR2 YYDKDF (reference sequence).

This clone has at least ten counts. The V gene is TRBV4-2, the J gene TRBJ1-1, with D uncertain. The V gene's germline CDR1 is LGHNA and CDR2 YNFKEQ. The V end lost 3 bases, the J end lost 1 base, and 9 bases lay between the germline ends. The CDR3 covers 14 residues. CDR3 sequence (DNA): TGTGCCAGCAGCCAGCCCCGGGCGAACACTGAAGCTTTCTTT. Its protein product is CASSQPRANTEAFF.